This TCR beta chain was recovered during a study of identical twins (dated by TCRdb to the mid-2010s). About the full investigation: To test whether fetal clonotypes persist, the study used deep sequencing on TCR alpha and beta repertoires from monozygotic twins, unrelated adults of various ages, and cord blood. To rule out contamination, the twin experiments were replicated at different times with different library preparation protocols.

Library generation was performed with 5' RACE. TCRdb names Illumina HiSeq 2000 as the instrument used. A universal primer binding site was added through template switching, and the final cDNA carried a unique molecular identifier so that TCR cDNA molecules could be counted accurately. First-strand cDNA for TCR alpha and beta chains was synthesized from specific primers in the conserved constant-segment region. To control for contamination, every cDNA library was double barcoded, receiving both a SMART-Mk sample barcode and Illumina barcodes. TruSeq adapter sequences, together with Illumina sample barcodes, were added in two successive PCR steps. The Illumina HiSeq platform was used with custom primers to sequence TCR alpha and beta cDNA libraries. From the authors' description of their analysis: MiGEC processed the raw reads to extract unique molecular identifiers, while MiXCR was used to determine the CDR3 positions. For each individual, recombination models were inferred using an EM algorithm with the repgenHMM and IGoR tools. Shared clonotypes were analyzed with the tcR package in R, and sharing was normalized by the product of cloneset sizes. To study raw recombination without the effects of thymic and clonal selection, out-of-frame nonproductive sequences were analyzed. The public reads were reprocessed in TCRdb via fastp at Q25 and MiXCR, keeping in-frame beta chains. Entries are consolidated by CDR3 protein sequence, retaining the most common genes and DNA. What appears here as the V and J calls and clone size reflects TCRdb's work, not the paper's. Present in this sample are 1,800,000 or so distinct CDR3 sequences, about 32% of which were seen just once. The ten most abundant clones make up under 0.35% of the sample.

Every donor in the study was a healthy Caucasian. Study-level results and caveats: Zero-insertion analyses could be partly confounded by invariant T cells such as MAIT and iNKT, though diverse VJ usage argued against such confounding for most clonotypes. In beta out-of-frame sequences, excess twin sharing was weaker, because having fewer shared sequences lowered the signal-to-noise ratio. In monozygotic twins, recombination models systematically underestimated out-of-frame TCR alpha sharing, but the models matched the sharing seen between unrelated individuals. Compared with coincidental sharing between unrelated individuals, out-of-frame TCR alpha sequences shared between twins showed an excess of sequences with low generation probability. Because the same donors could not be followed over many years, conclusions were based on cross-sectional statistical analysis. Abundant cord blood beta clonotypes carried fewer insertions; young adult naive repertoires showed a weaker similar trend, while memory repertoires showed none.

The CDR3 has 17 amino acids, counting the end cysteine and phenylalanine. Only the CDR3 part of the read is kept: 51 bases, read in frame from the first base. Reading the germline V gene gives CDR1 SNHLY and CDR2 FYNNEI. From V the trimming removes 5 bases and from J it removes 5 bases, while the gene matches leave 8 bases of the junction unaccounted for. A remark on this clonotype: Its binding antigen is unknown. No qualities accompany the bases; no much larger clone lies one base away.

The clonotype originates from a newborn girl in good health. The chain uses TRBV2 and TRBJ2-3, with 15 central nucleotides matching TRBD2. The sequencing sample was made of cord blood. In nucleotides, the sequence is TGTGCCAGCAGTATACCGGGACTAGCGGGGGGCCTAGATACGCAGTATTTT. It is translated as CASSIPGLAGGLDTQYF.